This T cell receptor beta chain was sequenced in a study of monozygotic twins with inflammatory bowel disease. The study's findings and limits: Among patients, repertoires may have gained variability from differing immunosuppressive treatments.

Worth noting for this clonotype: Its antigen is as yet unknown.

The CDR3 length is 13 residues. CDR1 and CDR2 (germline): DFQATT, SNEGSKA (reference sequence). Blood was drawn once per donor, and each sample measured around 2.6 ml. TCR libraries were prepared from around 3,800 ng total RNA each. Each sample's cDNA came from eight separate reactions. TCRdb processed the 5' RACE reads again and assigns one entry to each CDR3 protein, with no DNA. Reported are about 380,000 distinct CDR3 sequences; the ten largest clones contain just over 2.5%. V gene TRBV20-1 combines with J gene TRBJ1-1; TCRdb's D call, TRBD1, is unchecked because there is no DNA. The source is a human donor with ulcerative colitis or Crohn's disease, or a healthy co-twin of an affected twin (not recorded which). Sequenced sample: blood. The CDR3 sequence is CSAWRGAGTEAFF.